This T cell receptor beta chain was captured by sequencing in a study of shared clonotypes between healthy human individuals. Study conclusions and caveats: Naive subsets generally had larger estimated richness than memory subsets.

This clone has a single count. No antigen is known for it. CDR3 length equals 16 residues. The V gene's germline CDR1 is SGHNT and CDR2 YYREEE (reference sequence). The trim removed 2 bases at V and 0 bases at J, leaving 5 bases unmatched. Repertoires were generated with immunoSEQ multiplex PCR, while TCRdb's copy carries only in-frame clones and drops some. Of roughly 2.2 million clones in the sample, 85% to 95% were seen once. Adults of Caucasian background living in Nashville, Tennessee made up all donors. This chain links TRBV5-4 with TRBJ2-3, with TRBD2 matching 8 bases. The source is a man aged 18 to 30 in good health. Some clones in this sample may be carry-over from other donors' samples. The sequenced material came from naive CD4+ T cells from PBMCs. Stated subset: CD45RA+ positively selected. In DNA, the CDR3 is TGTGCCAGCAGCTTTTTTCCTAGCGGGAGCACAGATACGCAGTATTTT. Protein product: CASSFFPSGSTDTQYF.